One sample yielded the 3 T cell receptor beta chains listed below, sequenced in a study of cytomegalovirus exposure and HLA in healthy donors (dated by TCRdb to 2015 to 2018). Preparation of the library involved the immunoSEQ multiplex PCR assay. In its TCRdb copy, this immuneACCESS table keeps in-frame sequences only and misses some clones. Where compared with another copy, unresolved V genes explain less than half of these, and the others have no known cause. In this sample the table shows 130,000 to 150,000 clones, almost 85% of which occur a single time. More than 1.4% of the sample goes to the ten largest clones. Sequencing was performed on PBMCs. These receptors originate from a woman under 40 in good health and CMV-seronegative.

The chain links TRBV5-1 to TRBJ1-5, with D tentatively TRBD1 (5 bases). Germline values: CDR1 SGHRS, CDR2 YFSETQ. The CDR3 covers 15 residues. Trimming removed 0 bases from V and 5 bases from J, with 12 bases in between. The CDR3 DNA reads TGCGCCAGCAGCTTGGAGGCAGGGTCCTATCAGCCCCAGCATTTT. Residues: CASSLEAGSYQPQHF.

The chain has TRBV19 and TRBJ1-5; possibly TRBD1 for D (5 bases). The CDR3 length is 16 residues. Trimming removed 3 bases at V and 5 bases at J, with 17 bases between. Germline V gives CDR1 LNHDA, CDR2 SQIVND (reference sequence). DNA for the CDR3: TGTGCCAGTAGTATCAAGTTCTCAGGGTCGTATCAGCCCCAGCATTTT. It translates to CASSIKFSGSYQPQHF.

The genes are TRBV10-3 and TRBJ2-2; 9 bases match TRBD2. This CDR3 contains 15 residues. Germline values: CDR1 ENHRY, CDR2 SYGVKD. The V and J ends lost 8 bases and 1 base, in that order; junction bases with no gene match: 5. The CDR3 reads CAIGISGGNTGELFF. The CDR3 DNA reads as TGTGCCATCGGCATTAGCGGGGGGAACACCGGGGAGCTGTTTTTT.